The entry that follows covers one T cell receptor (beta chain) sequence. The data derive from a study of Ad26.COV2.S vaccination and SARS-CoV-2 variants. The assay was immunoSEQ multiplex PCR, and TCRdb's table has in-frame clones only and misses some. The table records 430,000 or so clones, 75% to 90% of them present only once. Germline V gene sequence: CDR1 ENHRY, CDR2 SYGVKD. This CDR3 contains 11 residues. Trimming left V 8 bases short and J 6 bases short, with 10 bases between. The treatment was: 19 received Ad26.COV2.S at low or high dose, single or two shots; roughly five received placebo; per-sample allocation not given. The investigators took samples on day 63 after the first vaccine or placebo injection.

Sequencing used peripheral blood, obtained in a trial of Ad26.COV2.S vaccine versus placebo. This receptor was taken from a person aged 18 to 59 who received the Ad26.COV2.S COVID-19 vaccine or a placebo. This chain uses TRBV10-3 with TRBJ1-2; D is ambiguous. The CDR3 DNA is TGTGCCATCGGCTGGAGCGATGGCTACACCTTC. It is translated as CAIGWSDGYTF.